This TCR beta chain was observed in a study of breast tumors, draining lymph nodes, adjacent tissues. The CDR3 totals 15 residues. Germline loops: CDR1 LNHDA, CDR2 SQIVND (reference sequence). One entry per CDR3 protein, called by TCRdb with MiXCR from the multiplex PCR reads. The sample has some 150,000 distinct CDR3 sequences, 20% to 25% seen once; the top ten hold just over 2.5%. As concerns this clonotype: This may arise from a read error, as a much more abundant clone is one base away.

The lymph nodes were axillary draining lymph nodes from breast cancer patients. Sequencing was performed on axillary lymph node tissue. The sequence came from a female donor with breast cancer. Some clones in this sample may be carry-over from other donors' samples. V gene TRBV19 combines with J gene TRBJ2-2; tentatively, D is TRBD2 (5 bases). This chain's CDR3 is CASSIDPASSGELSF. The DNA of the CDR3 is TGTGCCAGTAGTATAGATCCCGCTAGCTCCGGGGAGCTGTCTTTT.